What follows are 21 T cell receptor beta chains derived from one specimen sequenced in a study of T cells in Graves' hyperthyroidism and ophthalmopathy. There were TCR beta CDR3 regions amplified from RNA transcripts. A first-round RT-PCR of the TCR CDR3 used the HTBI primer set. Using its own MiXCR run on the multiplex PCR reads, TCRdb lists one record per CDR3 protein. The sample lists approximately 600,000 distinct CDR3 sequences, approximately 15% occurring once. Sample: blood. All receptors derive from a woman between 35 and 50 years old with Graves' ophthalmopathy.

This clonotype was counted between two and nine times. V gene TRBV6-5 combines with J gene TRBJ1-2; 8 bases agree with TRBD1. The CDR3 has 15 amino acids. Germline trimming cut 2 bases from V and 4 bases from J; bases unmatched to any gene: 6. CDR1 MNHEY and CDR2 SVGAGI come from the germline V gene. CDR3 amino acids: CASSYLDRGFYGYTF. The CDR3 DNA reads TGTGCCAGCAGTTACCTAGACAGGGGTTTCTATGGCTACACCTTC.

Ten or more counts support this clonotype. The V call is TRBV28, the J call TRBJ2-4, with TRBD2 matching over 12 bases. Trimming cost V 3 bases and J 1 base; bases outside gene matches: 4. The CDR3 is 17 residues long. Looked up from germline, CDR1 is MDHEN and CDR2 is SYDVKM. Here the CDR3 reads CASSLTSGRGAKNIQYF. The CDR3 bases are TGTGCCAGCAGTTTGACTAGCGGGAGAGGGGCCAAAAACATTCAGTACTTC.

There are many counts of this clonotype. V gene TRBV5-6 combines with J gene TRBJ2-5; weak D call: TRBD2 (6 bases). CDR1 and CDR2 (germline): SGHDT, YYEEEE. With 0 bases removed from V and 5 bases from J, the gap between germline ends came to 17 bases. The CDR3 has 16 residues. The CDR3 region has the DNA TGTGCCAGCAGCTTGGACCCCGGGACTGCCTCGGAGACCCAGTACTTC. This encodes CASSLDPGTASETQYF.

This sequence joins TRBV20-1 and TRBJ1-1; no definite D call. Trimming cost V 5 bases and J 10 bases, with 11 bases left between them. From germline, CDR1 is DFQATT and CDR2 SNEGSKA (reference sequence). The CDR3 is 10 amino acids. Written as DNA, the CDR3 is TGCAGTGCTTTCGACTTAGGAGCTTTCTTT. This codes for CSAFDLGAFF.

This clonotype was observed a few times. The chain employs TRBV7-2 and TRBJ1-6, with 7 bases matching TRBD1. This CDR3 region has 14 residues. Germline CDR1 and CDR2: SGHTA and FQGNSA. V lost 5 bases and J lost 7; bases outside the gene matches: 5. This chain's CDR3 is CASSQGQRNSPLHF. The DNA of the CDR3 is TGTGCCAGCAGCCAGGGACAGCGAAATTCACCCCTCCACTTT.

This clonotype was picked up many times. This chain's CDR3 is CAISVGTSNTGELFF. DNA for the CDR3: TGTGCCATCAGTGTCGGGACTAGCAATACCGGGGAGCTGTTTTTT. The chain combines TRBV10-3 with TRBJ2-2, with 9 bases identical to TRBD2. The germline V gene has CDR1 ENHRY and CDR2 SYGVKD. CDR3 length: 15 amino acids. V was pared by 4 bases and J by 5 bases, with 5 bases of the junction left unmatched.

V usage is TRBV18 and J usage is TRBJ1-1; a weak D match, TRBD1 (5 bases). The V end lost 3 bases, the J end lost 7 bases, and 15 bases lay between the germline ends. The CDR3 sequence is 14 residues long. Germline CDR1 is KGHSH and CDR2 is LQKENI. CDR3 in amino acids: CASSPGIGDVEAFF. The CDR3 nucleotides are TGTGCCAGCTCACCGGGGATTGGGGACGTTGAAGCTTTCTTT.

This chain joins TRBV11-1 and TRBJ2-5; D is uncertain. The V gene lost 5 bases and the J gene lost 5 bases, with 15 bases spanning the gap. This CDR3 is 14 amino acids long. Germline CDR1 is SGHAT and CDR2 is FQDESV (reference sequence). The CDR3, as DNA: TGTGCCAGCAGCCCAGTTCCCTCTTTGGAGACCCAGTACTTC. Translation: CASSPVPSLETQYF. Combining the CDR3 with reference TRBV11-1 and TRBJ2-5 gives the whole variable domain EAEVAQSPRYKITEKSQAVAFWCDPISGHATLYWYRQILGQGPELLVQFQDESVVDDSQLPKDRFSAERLKGVDSTLKIQPAELGDSAMYLCASSPVPSLETQYFGPGTRLLVL.

This clonotype was seen many times. The rearrangement uses TRBV12-3 or TRBV12-4 and TRBJ1-2; no clear D. This CDR3 has 14 amino acids. V was cut by 3 bases and J by 3 bases, with 11 bases left in between. For the CDR3, the DNA is TGTGCCAGCAGTTTCACGGATTCCCACTATGGCTACACCTTC. Translated: CASSFTDSHYGYTF.

In its sample, this clonotype was seen many times. This rearrangement joins TRBV6-1 to TRBJ1-5; D unresolved. Per the germline V gene, CDR1 is MNHNS and CDR2 is SASEGT. CDR3 length: 14 residues. Trimming pared 6 bases from V and 3 bases from J, leaving 12 bases between. Here the CDR3 DNA reads TGTGCCAGCAGACTTGCCAGTTCCAATCAGCCCCAGCATTTT. Protein sequence: CASRLASSNQPQHF.

This clonotype was recorded at least ten times. The chain employs TRBV28 and TRBJ2-7, with D unclear. Germline V gene lookup returns CDR1 MDHEN and CDR2 SYDVKM. V lost 4 bases to trimming and J lost 2 bases, with 6 bases between them. The CDR3 contains 12 residues. CDR3 in DNA: TGTGCCAGCAGTTCCGCTACCTACGAGCAGTACTTC. Its protein product is CASSSATYEQYF.

This clonotype was counted ten times or more. V and J are TRBV30 and TRBJ2-5, with TRBD2 matching 10 bases. V lost 7 bases to trimming and J lost 5 bases; unmatched junction nucleotides: 10. There are 14 residues in the CDR3. CDR1 and CDR2 (germline): GTSNPN, SVGIG (reference sequence). For the CDR3, the DNA is TGTGCCTATCGGACTAGCGGAGGTCAGGAGACCCAGTACTTC. This encodes CAYRTSGGQETQYF. Together with reference TRBV30 and TRBJ2-5, the CDR3 gives the full variable domain: SQTIHQWPATLVQPVGSPLSLECTVEGTSNPNLYWYRQAAGRGLQLLFYSVGIGQISSEVPQNLSASRPQDRQFILSSKKLLLSDSGFYLCAYRTSGGQETQYFGPGTRLLVL.

This clonotype turned up a few times. The chain couples TRBV6-1 to TRBJ2-7; D call uncertain. CDR1 is MNHNS, CDR2 SASEGT, per germline. V gave up 2 bases and J gave up 0 bases, with 11 bases separating them. The CDR3 covers 15 residues. CDR3 in amino acids: CASSENSLFSYEQYF. The CDR3 coding sequence is TGTGCCAGCAGTGAAAATAGTTTATTCTCCTACGAGCAGTACTTC.

At least ten counts were recorded for this clonotype. This chain connects TRBV27 to TRBJ2-2; 7 bases line up with TRBD2. Germline V gene sequence: CDR1 MNHEY, CDR2 SMNVEV (reference sequence). The J segment lost 1 base and the V segment lost 6 bases, leaving 11 bases of the junction unmatched. This CDR3 is built from 17 residues. CDR3 residues: CASSPLGGRVNTGELFF. DNA for the CDR3: TGTGCCAGCAGCCCCCTTGGTGGGAGGGTGAACACCGGGGAGCTGTTTTTT.

The sample holds many counts of this clonotype. CDR3 region: CASSLSDTDYEQYF. In DNA, the CDR3 is TGTGCCAGCAGTTTATCGGACACGGATTACGAGCAGTACTTC. The chain employs TRBV12-3 or TRBV12-4 and TRBJ2-7; possible D gene TRBD1, 5 bases. The CDR3 covers 14 residues. V was clipped by 2 bases and J by 4 bases, with 12 bases between them.

A few counts support this clonotype. Given a much more abundant clone one base away, this may be a read error. The rearrangement uses TRBV19 and TRBJ1-1, with TRBD1 as a possible D gene (6 bases). CDR1 is LNHDA, CDR2 SQIVND, per germline (reference sequence). The CDR3 loop spans 14 amino acids. CDR3 DNA sequence: TGTGCCAGTACCCGGGGGCCGCTGACCACTGAAGCTCTCTTT. This sequence encodes CASTRGPLTTEALF.

At least ten counts were recorded for this clonotype. The chain combines TRBV2 with TRBJ2-7; D uncertain. The CDR3 sequence is 14 residues long. CDR1 and CDR2 from the germline V gene are SNHLY and FYNNEI. V gave up 4 bases and J gave up 3 bases, with 13 bases separating them. The CDR3: CASSGTVGGYEQYF. CDR3 DNA: TGTGCCAGCAGTGGGACGGTTGGCGGCTACGAGCAGTACTTC.

Ten or more counts support this clonotype. The chain is built from TRBV6-2 or TRBV6-3 and TRBJ1-5, with a possible D match to TRBD1 (5 bases). CDR1 MNHEY and CDR2 SVGEGT come from the germline V gene. This CDR3 region has 15 residues. The V gene lost 5 bases and the J gene lost 4 bases, with 15 bases spanning the gap. The CDR3 DNA is TGTGCCAGCAGTCCAGGGCCGTTTGCGAATCAGCCCCAGCATTTT. Its translation is CASSPGPFANQPQHF.

The V and J genes are TRBV19 and TRBJ1-5; a weak D match, TRBD1 (6 bases). The CDR3 is 16 residues long. Trimming removed 8 bases from V and 1 base from J, with 18 bases in between. Germline CDR1 LNHDA, CDR2 SQIVND (reference sequence). Here the CDR3 DNA reads TGTGCCAGTGTGCCAAGCAGGGGACGGAGCAATCAGCCCCAGCATTTT. Amino acid sequence: CASVPSRGRSNQPQHF.

The chain links TRBV12-3 or TRBV12-4 to TRBJ1-2; TRBD1 matches 9 bases. Losses at the gene ends were 6 bases for V and 6 bases for J; bases not matched to a gene: 17. The CDR3 is 17 amino acids. CDR3 residues: CASRGMPLDRGDHGYTF. Written as DNA, the CDR3 is TGTGCCAGCAGGGGTATGCCCTTGGACAGGGGCGACCATGGCTACACCTTC.

This clonotype was seen at least ten times. The V and J genes are TRBV24-1 and TRBJ2-5; 8 bases match TRBD2. V gave up 9 bases and J gave up 0 bases; unmatched junction bases: 2. The CDR3 is made up of 13 amino acids. Germline V gene lookup returns CDR1 KGHDR and CDR2 SFDVKD. CDR3 DNA: TGTGCCACCGGGACTAGAAACCAAGAGACCCAGTACTTC. Translation: CATGTRNQETQYF.